The sequence of this TCR beta chain was determined in a study of CD8+ T cells in alopecia areata. Across the whole study: The investigators scored severity in treated patients by the percentage of affected scalp area. General observations from the study: One nonresponder makes the tie between baseline CD8+ expansion and response uncertain. Lesional scalp exceeded normal scalp in clonality, especially in alopecia totalis/universalis.

Extraction and reverse transcription of RNA yielded cDNA as the sequencing template. Produced via immunoSEQ multiplex PCR; TCRdb's table is partial and in-frame only. The table has about 120,000 clones, around 53% seen once. This sample's treatment: oral pan-JAK inhibitor, 5-10 mg twice daily. Those with alopecia areata gave lesional scalp punch biopsies and peripheral blood. V lost 5 bases and J lost 3, with 14 bases in between. The CDR3 consists of 15 residues. The V gene's germline CDR1 is SGHVS and CDR2 FQNEAQ. As regards this clone: Its antigen remains unidentified.

V and J are TRBV7-8 and TRBJ1-5; TRBD1 is a possible D gene (6 bases). Sample: CD4+ T cells sorted from blood, taken at week 4, from a patient treated with tofacitinib. This receptor was identified in a human donor with alopecia areata. The DNA of the CDR3 is TGTGCCAGCAGCCAACAGGGCAGGTCCAATCAGCCCCAGCATTTT. This encodes CASSQQGRSNQPQHF.